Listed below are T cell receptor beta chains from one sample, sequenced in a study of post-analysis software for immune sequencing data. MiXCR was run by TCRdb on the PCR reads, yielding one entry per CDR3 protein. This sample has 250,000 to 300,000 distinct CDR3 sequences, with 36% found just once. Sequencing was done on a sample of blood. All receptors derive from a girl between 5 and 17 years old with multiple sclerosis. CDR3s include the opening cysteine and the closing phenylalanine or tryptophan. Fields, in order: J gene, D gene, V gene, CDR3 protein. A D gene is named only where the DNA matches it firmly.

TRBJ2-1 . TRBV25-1 CASSKGAGYDEQFF
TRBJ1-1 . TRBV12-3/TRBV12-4 CASSGGLNTEAFF
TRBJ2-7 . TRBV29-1 CSVEGPGREQYF
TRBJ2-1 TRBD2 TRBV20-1 CSPLGGVNEQFF
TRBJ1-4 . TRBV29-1 CSVGRRADEKLFF
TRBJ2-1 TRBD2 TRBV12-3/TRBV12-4 CASSEAGTSPSSEQFF
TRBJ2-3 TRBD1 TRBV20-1 CSASPRGHGWSDTQYF
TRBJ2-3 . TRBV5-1 CASSSPPDTQYF
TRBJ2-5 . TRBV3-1 CASSQGGAQETQYF
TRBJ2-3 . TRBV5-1 CASSLRQGKDTQYF
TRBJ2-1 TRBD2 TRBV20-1 CSAYGRASYNEQFF
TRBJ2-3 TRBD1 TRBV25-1 CASNLDRAADTQYF
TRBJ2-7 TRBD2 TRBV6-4 CASSDGLAGGISYEQYF
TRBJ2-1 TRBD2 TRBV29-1 CSVRLAGGEQFF
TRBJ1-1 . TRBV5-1 CASSLWQGGNTEAFF
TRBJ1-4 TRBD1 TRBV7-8 CVSSAFRDRAKANEKLFF
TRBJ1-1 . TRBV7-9 CASSAQGDSGRANTEAFF
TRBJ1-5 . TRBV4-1 CASSQTGRGGFYQPQHF
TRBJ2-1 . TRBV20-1 CSATQQGSSYNEQFF
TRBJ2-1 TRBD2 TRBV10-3 CAISEGPLAGGSYNEQFF
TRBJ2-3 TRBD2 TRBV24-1 CAASLIAGGTDTQYF
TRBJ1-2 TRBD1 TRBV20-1 CSARDPSDRGIYGYTF
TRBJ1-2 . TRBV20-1 CSAERGGEGYTF
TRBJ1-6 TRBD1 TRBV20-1 CSARELYRGVKNSPLHF
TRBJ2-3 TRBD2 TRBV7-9 CASSLVRLAGGSTDTQYF
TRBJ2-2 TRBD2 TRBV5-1 CASSATSGATGELFF